Below are 27 T cell receptor beta chains sequenced from a single sample in a study of human T cells and chemical hapten exposure. Time point in this sample: patch test 1, 2 weeks after DPC sensitization. This sample's treatment: therapeutic diphenylcyclopropenone sensitization with weekly scalp DPC. TCRdb analysed the RACE reads with MiXCR anew, one entry per CDR3 protein. The data hold 300,000 to 350,000 distinct CDR3 sequences, with approximately 6.3% observed a single time. The specimen was whole blood, collected in connection with sensitization to the hapten diphenylcyclopropenone (DPC). The receptors were sampled from a woman between 18 and 30 years old with alopecia areata. Some clones in this sample may be carry-over from other donors' samples.

The CDR3 spells CSVGTRQGTDTQYF. The CDR3 region has the DNA TGCAGCGTGGGGACCAGGCAGGGGACAGATACGCAGTATTTT. The V call is TRBV29-1, the J call TRBJ2-3; possible D gene TRBD1, 6 bases. CDR1 and CDR2 (germline): SQVTM, ANQGSEA. The CDR3 loop spans 14 amino acids. Between the trimmed V and J ends, which lost 6 bases and 3 bases, there was a span of 16 bases.

This clonotype was counted at least ten times. This rearrangement joins TRBV6-1 to TRBJ2-1; D is unresolved. V lost 6 bases, J lost 10 bases, and 16 bases lay in between. The CDR3 is 13 amino acids. From germline, CDR1 is MNHNS and CDR2 SASEGT. CDR3 in DNA: TGTGCCAGCAGGCCCTTACAACGTTGGGAGCAGTTCTTC. It codes for CASRPLQRWEQFF.

The chain combines TRBV3-1 with TRBJ2-3, with D perhaps TRBD2 (6 bases). CDR1 and CDR2 from the germline V gene are LGHDT and YNNKEL (reference sequence). The V and J ends lost 7 bases and 1 base respectively, with 15 bases between them. The CDR3 length is 15 residues. CDR3 loop: CASTLGGARTDTQYF. In nucleotides, the CDR3 is TGTGCCAGCACGCTAGGCGGGGCCCGCACAGATACGCAGTATTTT.

This clonotype was observed at least ten times. The rearrangement links TRBV13 to TRBJ1-1; TRBD1 is a possible D gene (5 bases). Germline CDR1 is PRHDT and CDR2 is FYEKMQ (reference sequence). This CDR3 has 15 amino acids. The V end lost 8 bases, the J end lost 1 base, and 17 bases lay between the germline ends. The CDR3 region has the DNA TGTGCCAGCTACTCATCGGGACGGCAGAACACTGAAGCTTTCTTT. It yields the protein CASYSSGRQNTEAFF.

The CDR3 bases are TGCGCCAGCAGCCAAGGACAGGGTCCGAATTCACCCCTCCACTTT. It translates to CASSQGQGPNSPLHF. The chain links TRBV4-3 to TRBJ1-6, with 7 positions matching TRBD1. V lost 1 base to trimming and J lost 7 bases; unmatched junction nucleotides: 4. The CDR3 is 15 residues long. The germline gives CDR1 LGHNA, CDR2 YSLEER.

This clonotype was counted at least ten times. This sequence joins TRBV29-1 and TRBJ2-3; unclear D gene. V lost 6 bases, J lost 4 bases, and 2 bases lay in between. CDR1 SQVTM and CDR2 ANQGSEA come from the germline V gene. The CDR3 has 9 amino acids. For the CDR3, the DNA is TGCAGCGTCTCAGATACGCAGTATTTT. This codes for CSVSDTQYF.

This clonotype has more than one count but fewer than ten. The genes are TRBV12-3 or TRBV12-4 and TRBJ2-5; TRBD1 agrees at 8 bases. This CDR3 spans 16 amino acids. The V gene end was trimmed by 1 base and the J gene end by 5 bases; junction bases not matched to a gene: 9. In DNA form, the CDR3 reads TGTGCCAGCAGTTTAGGGAATCAGGGGGCTGGGGAGACCCAGTACTTC. The encoded protein is CASSLGNQGAGETQYF.

This clonotype has only a few counts. The chain has TRBV13 and TRBJ2-7; D is perhaps TRBD1 (5 bases). The V and J ends lost 1 base and 1 base respectively, with 8 bases between them. The CDR3 has 14 amino acids. CDR1 is PRHDT, CDR2 FYEKMQ, per germline (reference sequence). CDR3 amino acids: CASSLAAGSYEQYF. The DNA for the CDR3 is TGTGCCAGCAGCTTAGCCGCAGGGTCCTACGAGCAGTACTTC.

The V and J genes are TRBV12-3 or TRBV12-4 and TRBJ2-5; D not resolved. This CDR3 is 16 amino acids long. The V and J ends lost 6 bases and 0 bases respectively, with 17 bases between them. CDR3 residues: CASSFGDPYNQETQYF. In DNA, the CDR3 is TGTGCCAGCAGCTTTGGGGATCCCTACAACCAAGAGACCCAGTACTTC.

This clonotype was seen at least ten times. The genes are TRBV7-9 and TRBJ1-3, with a weak D call TRBD1 (5 bases). This CDR3 comprises 16 residues. Germline loops: CDR1 SEHNR, CDR2 FQNEAQ (reference sequence). V gave up 5 bases and J gave up 0 bases, with 14 bases separating them. This chain's CDR3 is CASSQDGGFSGNTIYF. The CDR3 DNA is TGTGCCAGCAGCCAAGATGGGGGATTCTCTGGAAACACCATATATTTT.

This clonotype came up many times. The genes are TRBV5-1 and TRBJ2-3; TRBD1 matches 10 bases. This CDR3 region has 15 residues. Trimming removed 1 base from V and 4 bases from J; junction bases left unmatched: 3. Germline-derived CDR1 and CDR2 are SGHRS and YFSETQ. CDR3 residues: CASSLWDRGADTQYF. CDR3 nucleotide sequence: TGCGCCAGCAGCTTGTGGGACAGGGGTGCAGATACGCAGTATTTT.

This clonotype was found many times. The CDR3 loop is CASSLGQGIFDEQFF. CDR3 sequence (DNA): TGTGCCAGCAGCTTAGGGCAGGGTATTTTCGATGAGCAGTTCTTC. The chain couples TRBV7-9 to TRBJ2-1; the D gene is possibly TRBD1 (5 bases). The CDR3 consists of 15 residues. Germline CDR1 and CDR2: SEHNR and FQNEAQ (reference sequence). V dropped 1 base and J dropped 8 bases, with 15 bases sitting between them.

This clonotype has only a few counts. This chain joins TRBV20-1 and TRBJ1-4; D is unclear. The CDR3 extends over 13 amino acids. V lost 1 base and J lost 4, with 7 bases in between. Germline V gives CDR1 DFQATT, CDR2 SNEGSKA (reference sequence). The CDR3: CSARGEDNEKLFF. CDR3 DNA: TGCAGTGCTAGAGGCGAGGATAATGAAAAACTGTTTTTT.

This clonotype was recorded many times. The CDR3 loop is CASSHWRSNQPQHF. DNA of the CDR3: TGTGCCAGCAGCCACTGGCGGAGCAATCAGCCCCAGCATTTT. V is TRBV3-1 and J is TRBJ1-5; D not resolved. Trimming left V 3 bases short and J 1 base short, with 7 bases between. CDR3 length equals 14 residues. CDR1 LGHDT and CDR2 YNNKEL come from the germline V gene (reference sequence).

The table lists this clonotype with a few counts. The rearrangement links TRBV2 to TRBJ2-3; tentative D call: TRBD1 (6 bases). CDR1 SNHLY and CDR2 FYNNEI come from the germline V gene. The V gene lost 5 bases and the J gene lost 3 bases, with 12 bases spanning the gap. The CDR3 spans 14 residues. This CDR3 is CASSRGRGTDTQYF. The CDR3 nucleotides are TGTGCCAGCAGTAGGGGCAGGGGTACAGATACGCAGTATTTT.

The table lists this clonotype with a few counts. The J gene is TRBJ2-3, the V gene TRBV4-2; 8 bases are shared with TRBD2. There are 15 residues in the CDR3. V lost 0 bases and J lost 4; bases outside the gene matches: 3. The germline CDR1 and CDR2 sequences are LGHNA and YNFKEQ. This CDR3 is CASSQEGLDADTQYF. CDR3 in DNA: TGTGCCAGCAGCCAAGAGGGACTAGATGCAGATACGCAGTATTTT.

This clonotype was seen at least ten times. The chain uses TRBV12-3 or TRBV12-4 and TRBJ1-2; D uncertain. Trimming left V 3 bases short and J 1 base short, with 15 bases between. The length of the CDR3 is 16 residues. The CDR3 is CASSLTSPKFNYGYTF. The CDR3 bases are TGTGCCAGCAGTTTGACAAGTCCCAAATTTAACTATGGCTACACCTTC.

This clonotype was detected many times. The V call is TRBV3-1, the J call TRBJ1-3; D gene ambiguous. The V gene's germline CDR1 is LGHDT and CDR2 YNNKEL (reference sequence). CDR3 length: 15 residues. Trimming shortened V by 3 bases and J by 4 bases, and 13 bases separated the two germline ends. CDR3 sequence reads: CASSHIRTYGNTIYF. The CDR3 DNA is TGTGCCAGCAGCCATATACGAACGTACGGAAACACCATATATTTT.

The rearrangement links TRBV10-3 to TRBJ1-1, with 8 bases matching TRBD1. This CDR3 region has 13 residues. Looked up from germline, CDR1 is ENHRY and CDR2 is SYGVKD. J was trimmed by 5 bases and V by 3 bases; bases with no gene match: 2. CDR3 bases: TGTGCCATCAGTGAACAGGGGGGGACTGAAGCTTTCTTT. Translated, it gives CAISEQGGTEAFF.

This clonotype was observed a few times. V gene TRBV6-5 combines with J gene TRBJ1-1; D is uncertain. Deletions cut 5 bases from V and 4 bases from J, with 14 bases between. From germline, CDR1 is MNHEY and CDR2 SVGAGI. This CDR3 has 14 residues. The CDR3 region is CASSLRTAGTEAFF. As DNA, the CDR3 is TGTGCCAGCAGTCTCCGCACAGCAGGCACTGAAGCTTTCTTT.

This clonotype was detected only a few times. V and J are TRBV27 and TRBJ2-3; no clear D. Between the trimmed V and J ends, which lost 5 bases and 13 bases, there was a span of 4 bases. CDR3 length: 8 residues. Germline CDR1 and CDR2: MNHEY and SMNVEV (reference sequence). The CDR3 here is CASSPEYF. The CDR3 DNA reads TGTGCCAGCAGTCCCGAGTATTTT.

V gene TRBV27 combines with J gene TRBJ1-4; D remains unclear. Trimming removed 2 bases from V and 0 bases from J, with 1 base in between. CDR3 length equals 13 residues. CDR1 and CDR2 (germline): MNHEY, SMNVEV (reference sequence). In nucleotides, the CDR3 is TGTGCCAGCAGTTTAGCAACTAATGAAAAACTGTTTTTT. As protein: CASSLATNEKLFF. The full variable domain, its missing parts supplied by reference TRBV27 and TRBJ1-4, is EAQVTQNPRYLITVTGKKLTVTCSQNMNHEYMSWYRQDPGLGLRQIYYSMNVEVTDKGDVPEGYKVSRKEKRNFPLILESPSPNQTSLYFCASSLATNEKLFFGSGTQLSVL.

This clonotype has ten or more counts. This chain uses TRBV6-5 with TRBJ1-5; D gene uncertain. Per the germline V gene, CDR1 is MNHEY and CDR2 is SVGAGI. V lost 6 bases and J 4 bases, leaving 13 bases between the germline ends. The CDR3 covers 14 residues. CDR3 region: CASSLGYSNQPQHF. CDR3 bases: TGTGCCAGCAGCCTAGGGTATAGTAATCAGCCCCAGCATTTT.

This chain connects TRBV12-3 or TRBV12-4 to TRBJ2-3; D gene unclear. Trimming removed 2 bases from V and 4 bases from J, with 13 bases in between. The CDR3 covers 15 residues. The CDR3 nucleotides read TGTGCCAGCAGTTTAAACTACGCCCTTCCAGATACGCAGTATTTT. Protein product: CASSLNYALPDTQYF.

This chain links TRBV5-1 with TRBJ2-5; TRBD1 or TRBD2 may be the D gene (5 bases each). The CDR3 is 13 amino acids. The V gene lost 7 bases and the J gene lost 9 bases, with 19 bases spanning the gap. Looked up from germline, CDR1 is SGHRS and CDR2 is YFSETQ. The CDR3 loop is CASRDGNNGAQYF. CDR3 DNA: TGCGCCAGCCGGGACGGAAACAACGGGGCCCAGTACTTC.

The chain carries TRBV20-1 and TRBJ2-7, with 7 bases matching TRBD2. Germline CDR1 DFQATT, CDR2 SNEGSKA (reference sequence). This CDR3 region has 12 residues. V lost 3 bases, J lost 6 bases, and 5 bases stayed unmatched. CDR3 amino acids: CSASRSGGEQYF. CDR3 DNA sequence: TGCAGTGCTAGTCGCTCGGGGGGCGAGCAGTACTTC.

The genes are TRBV20-1 and TRBJ1-5; 9 bases fit TRBD1. The CDR3 is 14 amino acids. V lost 6 bases and J lost 5; bases outside the gene matches: 8. Germline V gives CDR1 DFQATT, CDR2 SNEGSKA (reference sequence). The chain's CDR3 is CSATADRGDQPQHF. CDR3 coding DNA: TGCAGTGCCACCGCGGACAGGGGCGATCAGCCCCAGCATTTT.